One and the same sample provided the 10 T cell receptor beta chains below, sequenced in a study of control samples from healthy donors and cancer patients. The repertoire was sequenced with immunoSEQ multiplex PCR; TCRdb's copy has only in-frame clones and lacks some. This table has about 100,000 clones, roughly 92% appearing once. Sequencing was performed on blood. All receptors derive from a human donor in good health. The donor label of this sample is uncertain.

The chain is built from TRBV9 and TRBJ2-7; D gene ambiguous. CDR1 and CDR2 from the germline V gene are SGDLS and YYNGEE. V lost 0 bases, J lost 1 base, and 11 bases lay in between. The CDR3 covers 15 residues. Here the CDR3 reads CASSVDEVRSYEQYF. The CDR3 DNA follows: TGTGCCAGCAGCGTAGATGAGGTGAGGTCCTACGAGCAGTACTTC.

The V and J genes are TRBV10-3 and TRBJ2-3; the D is unclear. Per the germline V gene, CDR1 is ENHRY and CDR2 is SYGVKD. The V end was cut by 3 bases, the J end by 5 bases, with 6 bases between. The CDR3 spans 12 residues. The CDR3, as DNA: TGTGCCATCAGTGACACTCTAGATACGCAGTATTTT. This gives the protein CAISDTLDTQYF.

The J gene is TRBJ1-6, the V gene TRBV6-1; tentatively, D is TRBD1 (6 bases). This CDR3 spans 14 amino acids. V gave up 2 bases and J gave up 10 bases, with 12 bases separating them. CDR1 is MNHNS and CDR2 is SASEGT in the germline V gene. DNA for the CDR3: TGTGCCAGCAGTGAATCGACAGGAAGGTCACCCCTCCACTTT. Translated, it gives CASSESTGRSPLHF.

This chain uses TRBV7-6 with TRBJ2-1, with a tentative D call TRBD2 (7 bases). V dropped 2 bases and J dropped 2 bases, with 16 bases sitting between them. Germline CDR1 reads SGHVS; CDR2 reads FNYEAQ. The length of the CDR3 is 17 residues. The CDR3: CASSLSGGAPPYNEQFF. In DNA form, the CDR3 reads TGTGCCAGCAGCTTAAGTGGGGGGGCCCCCCCCTACAATGAGCAGTTCTTC.

The chain carries TRBV19 and TRBJ2-3, with a possible D match to TRBD1 (5 bases). With 3 bases removed from V and 4 bases from J, the gap between germline ends came to 5 bases. The V gene's germline CDR1 is LNHDA and CDR2 SQIVND (reference sequence). The CDR3 runs to 12 residues. The CDR3 reads CASSMGPDTQYF. The CDR3 nucleotides read TGTGCCAGTAGTATGGGGCCAGATACGCAGTATTTT.

The rearrangement joins TRBV4-1 to TRBJ2-3; tentatively, D is TRBD2 (5 bases). The CDR3 runs 13 residues. The germline gives CDR1 MGHRA, CDR2 YSYEKL. Trimming took off 7 bases at V and 11 bases at J, with 19 bases between the two ends. For the CDR3, the DNA is TGCGCCAGCACTCCTACGGACTCCAGACAGCAGTATTTT. Translated: CASTPTDSRQQYF.

This clone was seen a few times. The chain uses TRBV12-5 and TRBJ2-6, with 7 nucleotides matching TRBD1. Germline V gene lookup returns CDR1 LGHNT and CDR2 FRNRAP. CDR3 length: 16 amino acids. V gave up 2 bases and J gave up 2 bases; unmatched junction bases: 3. CDR3 sequence: CASGLYGTAGANVLTF. The CDR3 nucleotides are TGTGCTAGTGGTTTGTATGGGACAGCTGGGGCCAACGTCCTGACTTTC.

The V and J genes are TRBV3-1 (or the pseudogene TRBV3-2) and TRBJ1-3; no clear D. Germline CDR1 reads LGHDT; CDR2 reads YNNKEL (reference sequence). The CDR3 runs 15 residues. V was trimmed by 0 bases and J by 2 bases, leaving 8 bases between them. The CDR3 sequence: CASSQEVGTGNTIYF. The CDR3, as DNA: TGTGCCAGCAGCCAAGAGGTTGGGACTGGAAACACCATATATTTT.

The chain combines TRBV15 with TRBJ1-5; D remains unclear. CDR1 LNHNV and CDR2 YYDKDF come from the germline V gene (reference sequence). V gave up 0 bases and J gave up 4 bases, with 10 bases separating them. The CDR3 totals 15 residues. The CDR3 DNA reads as TGTGCCACCAGCAGAGAAGGTGAGGGTAATCAGCCCCAGCATTTT. This translates into CATSREGEGNQPQHF. The whole variable domain, filled in from reference TRBV15 and TRBJ1-5, reads DAMVIQNPRYQVTQFGKPVTLSCSQTLNHNVMYWYQQKSSQAPKLLFHYYDKDFNNEADTPDNFQSRRPNTSFCFLDIRSPGLGDTAMYLCATSREGEGNQPQHFGDGTRLSIL.

The chain employs TRBV12-3 or TRBV12-4 and TRBJ1-1, with D unresolved. The CDR3 covers 13 residues. V was pared by 3 bases and J by 2 bases, with 7 bases between. CDR3 region: CASSLALNTEAFF. Written as DNA, the CDR3 is TGTGCCAGCAGTTTGGCCCTAAACACTGAAGCTTTCTTT.